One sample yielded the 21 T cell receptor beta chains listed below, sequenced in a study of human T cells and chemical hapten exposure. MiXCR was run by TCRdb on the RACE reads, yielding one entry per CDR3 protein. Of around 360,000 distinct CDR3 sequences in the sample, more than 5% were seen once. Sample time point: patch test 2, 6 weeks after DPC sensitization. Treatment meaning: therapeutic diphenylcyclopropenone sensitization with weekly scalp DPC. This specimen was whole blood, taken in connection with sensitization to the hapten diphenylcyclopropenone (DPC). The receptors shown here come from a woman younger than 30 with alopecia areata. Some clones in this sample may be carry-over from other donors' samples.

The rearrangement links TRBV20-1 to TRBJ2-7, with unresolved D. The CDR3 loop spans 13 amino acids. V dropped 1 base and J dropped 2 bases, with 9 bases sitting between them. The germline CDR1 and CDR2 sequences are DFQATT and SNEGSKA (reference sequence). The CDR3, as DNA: TGCAGTGCTAGAGCAACAGAAGCCTACGAGCAGTACTTC. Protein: CSARATEAYEQYF.

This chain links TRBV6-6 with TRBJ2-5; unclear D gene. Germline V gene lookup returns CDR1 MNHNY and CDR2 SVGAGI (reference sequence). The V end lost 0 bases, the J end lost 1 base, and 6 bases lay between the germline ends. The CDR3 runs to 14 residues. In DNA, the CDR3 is TGTGCCAGCAGTTACTCAGGCAGCCAAGAGACCCAGTACTTC. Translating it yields CASSYSGSQETQYF.

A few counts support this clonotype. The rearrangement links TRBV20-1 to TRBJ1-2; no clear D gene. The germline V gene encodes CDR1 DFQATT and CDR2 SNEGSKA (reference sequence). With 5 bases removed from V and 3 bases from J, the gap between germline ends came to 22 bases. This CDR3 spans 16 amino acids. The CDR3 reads CSADPHPEHDYYGYTF. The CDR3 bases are TGCAGTGCTGACCCCCACCCGGAGCATGATTACTATGGCTACACCTTC.

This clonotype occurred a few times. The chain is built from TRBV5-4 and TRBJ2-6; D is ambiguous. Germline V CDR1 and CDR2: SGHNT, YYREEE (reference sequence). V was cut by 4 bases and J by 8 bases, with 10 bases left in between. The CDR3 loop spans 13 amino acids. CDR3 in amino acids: CASSVDPSNVLTF. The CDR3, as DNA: TGTGCCAGCAGCGTTGACCCGTCCAACGTCCTGACTTTC.

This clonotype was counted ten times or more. CDR3 bases: TGTGCCAGCAGCTCGCAGACCTCTGGAAACACCATATATTTT. This codes for CASSSQTSGNTIYF. The chain has TRBV7-9 and TRBJ1-3, with D hard to call. Germline loops: CDR1 SEHNR, CDR2 FQNEAQ (reference sequence). The ends were cut back, 4 bases at V and 0 bases at J, with 7 bases in the middle. The CDR3 sequence is 14 residues long.

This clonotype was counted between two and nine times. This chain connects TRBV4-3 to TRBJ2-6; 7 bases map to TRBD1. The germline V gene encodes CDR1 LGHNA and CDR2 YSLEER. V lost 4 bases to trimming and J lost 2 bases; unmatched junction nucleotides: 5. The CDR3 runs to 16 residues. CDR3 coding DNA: TGCGCCAGCAGCCTGGGACAGAGCGCTGGGGCCAACGTCCTGACTTTC. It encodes CASSLGQSAGANVLTF.

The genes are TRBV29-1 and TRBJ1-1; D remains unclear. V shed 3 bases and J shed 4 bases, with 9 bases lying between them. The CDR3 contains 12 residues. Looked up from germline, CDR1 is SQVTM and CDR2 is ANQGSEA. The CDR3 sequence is CSVEEGATEAFF. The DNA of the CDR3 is TGCAGCGTTGAGGAGGGAGCCACTGAAGCTTTCTTT.

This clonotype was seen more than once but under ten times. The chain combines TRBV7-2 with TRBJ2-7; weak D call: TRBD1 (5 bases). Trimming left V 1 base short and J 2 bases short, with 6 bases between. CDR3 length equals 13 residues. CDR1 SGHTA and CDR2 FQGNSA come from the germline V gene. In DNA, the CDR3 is TGTGCCAGCAGCTTAGTGACAGCCTACGAGCAGTACTTC. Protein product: CASSLVTAYEQYF.

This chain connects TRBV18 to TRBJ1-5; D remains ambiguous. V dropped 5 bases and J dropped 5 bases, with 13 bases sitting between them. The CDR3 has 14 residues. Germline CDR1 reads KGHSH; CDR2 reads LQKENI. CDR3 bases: TGTGCCAGCTCAGTGATAAGATATGATCAGCCCCAGCATTTT. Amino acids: CASSVIRYDQPQHF.

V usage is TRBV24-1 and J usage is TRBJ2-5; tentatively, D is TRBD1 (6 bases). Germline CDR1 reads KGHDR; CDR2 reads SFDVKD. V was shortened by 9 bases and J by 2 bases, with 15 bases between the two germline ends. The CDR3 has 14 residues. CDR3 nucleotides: TGTGCCACCTCTTCCTCGGACAGTCAAGAGACCCAGTACTTC. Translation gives CATSSSDSQETQYF.

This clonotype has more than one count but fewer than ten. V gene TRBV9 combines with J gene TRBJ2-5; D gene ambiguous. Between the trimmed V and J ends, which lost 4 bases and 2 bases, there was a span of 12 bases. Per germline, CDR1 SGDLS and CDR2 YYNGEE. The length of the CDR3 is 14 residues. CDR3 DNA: TGTGCCAGCAGCCCTCAGCCCCAGCAAGAGACCCAGTACTTC. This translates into CASSPQPQQETQYF.

The CDR3: CASSRLGGAGTDTQYF. The CDR3 DNA is TGTGCCAGCAGCCGCCTTGGGGGGGCAGGCACAGATACGCAGTATTTT. This rearrangement joins TRBV7-2 to TRBJ2-3; D is possibly TRBD2 (7 bases). This CDR3 comprises 16 residues. Germline CDR1 SGHTA, CDR2 FQGNSA. With 5 bases removed from V and 1 base from J, the gap between germline ends came to 16 bases.

The CDR3 sequence is CASSPSSGAGKNIQYF. The CDR3 nucleotides are TGTGCCAGCAGTCCCTCGTCGGGGGCAGGCAAAAACATTCAGTACTTC. The chain recombines TRBV28 with TRBJ2-4; possibly TRBD1 or TRBD2 for D (6 bases each). Germline assignment: CDR1 MDHEN and CDR2 SYDVKM. The CDR3 has 16 residues. The V gene lost 5 bases and the J gene lost 3 bases, with 17 bases spanning the gap. Variable domain in full (rest from reference TRBV28 and TRBJ2-4): DVKVTQSSRYLVKRTGEKVFLECVQDMDHENMFWYRQDPGLGLRLIYFSYDVKMKEKGDIPEGYSVSREKKERFSLILESASTNQTSMYLCASSPSSGAGKNIQYFGAGTRLSVL.

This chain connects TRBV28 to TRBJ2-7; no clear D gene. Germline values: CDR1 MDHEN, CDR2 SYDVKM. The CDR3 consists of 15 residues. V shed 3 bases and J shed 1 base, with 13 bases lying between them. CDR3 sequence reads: CASSFVLGASYEQYF. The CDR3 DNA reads TGTGCCAGCAGTTTTGTGTTGGGCGCATCCTACGAGCAGTACTTC.

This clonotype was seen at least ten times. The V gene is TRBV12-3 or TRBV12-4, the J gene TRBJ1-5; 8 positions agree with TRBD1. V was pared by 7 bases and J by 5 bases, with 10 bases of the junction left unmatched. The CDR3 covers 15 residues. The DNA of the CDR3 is TGTGCCAGCATCCTCCGACAGGGGAACGATCAGCCCCAGCATTTT. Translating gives CASILRQGNDQPQHF.

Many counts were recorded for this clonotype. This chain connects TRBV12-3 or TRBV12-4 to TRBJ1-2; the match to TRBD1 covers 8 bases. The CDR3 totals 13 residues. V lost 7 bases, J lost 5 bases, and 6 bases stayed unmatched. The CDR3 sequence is CASTPGGFYGYTF. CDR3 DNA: TGTGCCAGCACCCCAGGGGGCTTTTATGGCTACACCTTC.

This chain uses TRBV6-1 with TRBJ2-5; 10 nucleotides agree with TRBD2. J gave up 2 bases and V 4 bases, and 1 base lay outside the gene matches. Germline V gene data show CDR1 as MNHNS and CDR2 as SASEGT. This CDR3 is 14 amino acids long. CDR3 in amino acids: CASSVAGGQETQYF. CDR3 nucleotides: TGTGCCAGCAGTGTAGCGGGGGGTCAAGAGACCCAGTACTTC.

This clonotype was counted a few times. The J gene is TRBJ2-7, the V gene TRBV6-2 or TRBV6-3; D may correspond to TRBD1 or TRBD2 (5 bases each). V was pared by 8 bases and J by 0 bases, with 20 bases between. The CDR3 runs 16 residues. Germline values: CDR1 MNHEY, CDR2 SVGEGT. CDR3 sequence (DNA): TGTGCCAGCCGGGGCCGGGGAAGCGGAAGCTCCTACGAGCAGTACTTC. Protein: CASRGRGSGSSYEQYF.

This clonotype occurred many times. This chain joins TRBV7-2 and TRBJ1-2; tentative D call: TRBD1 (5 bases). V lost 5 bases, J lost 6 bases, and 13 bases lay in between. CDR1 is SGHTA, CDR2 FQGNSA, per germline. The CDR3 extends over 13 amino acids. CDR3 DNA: TGTGCCAGCAGCCGGGAACAGGCCGATGGCTACACCTTC. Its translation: CASSREQADGYTF. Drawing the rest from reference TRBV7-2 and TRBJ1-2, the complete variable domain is GAGVSQSPSNKVTEKGKDVELRCDPISGHTALYWYRQSLGQGLEFLIYFQGNSAPDKSGLPSDRFSAERTGGSVSTLTIQRTQQEDSAVYLCASSREQADGYTFGSGTRLTVV.

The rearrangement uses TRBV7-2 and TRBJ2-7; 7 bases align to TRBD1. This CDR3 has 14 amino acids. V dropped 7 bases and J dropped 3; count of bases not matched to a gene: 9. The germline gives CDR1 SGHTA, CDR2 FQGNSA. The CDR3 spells CASIPGDSVYEQYF. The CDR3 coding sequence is TGTGCCAGCATCCCAGGGGACAGCGTCTACGAGCAGTACTTC.

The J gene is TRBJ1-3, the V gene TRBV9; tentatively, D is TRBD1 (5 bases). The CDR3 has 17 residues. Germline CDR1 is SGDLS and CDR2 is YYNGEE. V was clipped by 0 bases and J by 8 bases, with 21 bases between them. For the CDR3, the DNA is TGTGCCAGCAGCGTAGGAGGGGACCCCTCCTTAGGCCACACCATATATTTT. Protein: CASSVGGDPSLGHTIYF.